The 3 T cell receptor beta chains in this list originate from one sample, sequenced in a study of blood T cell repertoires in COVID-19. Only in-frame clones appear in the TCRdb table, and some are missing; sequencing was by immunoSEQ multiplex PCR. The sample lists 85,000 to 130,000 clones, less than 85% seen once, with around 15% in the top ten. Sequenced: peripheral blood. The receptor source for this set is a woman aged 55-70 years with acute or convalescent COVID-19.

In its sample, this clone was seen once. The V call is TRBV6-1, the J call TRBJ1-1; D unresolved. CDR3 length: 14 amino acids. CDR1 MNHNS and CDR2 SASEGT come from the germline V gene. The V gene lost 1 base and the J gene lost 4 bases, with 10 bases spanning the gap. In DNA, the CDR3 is TGTGCCAGCAGTGAAGTAAACCCCGGCACTGAAGCTTTCTTT. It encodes CASSEVNPGTEAFF.

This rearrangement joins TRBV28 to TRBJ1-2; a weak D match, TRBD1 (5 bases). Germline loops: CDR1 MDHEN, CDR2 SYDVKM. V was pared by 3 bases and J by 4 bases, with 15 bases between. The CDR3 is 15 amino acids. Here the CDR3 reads CASSLLAEGVYGYTF. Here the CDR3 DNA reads TGTGCCAGCAGTTTGCTTGCGGAAGGGGTCTATGGCTACACCTTC.

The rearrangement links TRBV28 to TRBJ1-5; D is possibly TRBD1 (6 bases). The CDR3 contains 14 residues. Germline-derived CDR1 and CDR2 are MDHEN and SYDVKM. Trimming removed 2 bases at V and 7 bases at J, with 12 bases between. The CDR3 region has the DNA TGTGCCAGCAGTTTAGGGGGCTCGGGCCAGCCCCAGCATTTT. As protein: CASSLGGSGQPQHF. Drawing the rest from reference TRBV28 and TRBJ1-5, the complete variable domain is DVKVTQSSRYLVKRTGEKVFLECVQDMDHENMFWYRQDPGLGLRLIYFSYDVKMKEKGDIPEGYSVSREKKERFSLILESASTNQTSMYLCASSLGGSGQPQHFGDGTRLSIL.